These 4 T cell receptor beta chains came from one sample sequenced in a study of T cell changes during pregnancy in multiple sclerosis. Method: immunoSEQ multiplex PCR; TCRdb's copy keeps in-frame clones and lacks some. The data hold 100,000 to 130,000 clones, with under 95% observed a single time. The sequencing used peripheral blood, collected in the third trimester of pregnancy. All receptors derive from a female donor in good health, enrolled as a control in a pregnancy study.

V gene TRBV4-1 combines with J gene TRBJ2-3; TRBD2 aligns across 9 bases. CDR1 is MGHRA and CDR2 is YSYEKL in the germline V gene. The CDR3 length is 18 residues. The junction had 12 bases not matched to a gene; V was cut back by 3 bases and J by 2 bases. The CDR3 is CASSQGPGAGGNTDTQYF. CDR3 bases: TGCGCCAGCAGCCAGGGACCGGGGGCGGGGGGGAACACAGATACGCAGTATTTT.

The chain links TRBV9 to TRBJ2-3; no firm D call. V lost 3 bases to trimming and J lost 6 bases, with 17 bases between them. Germline CDR1 reads SGDLS; CDR2 reads YYNGEE. This CDR3 comprises 15 residues. The CDR3 loop reads CASSDAATRSDTQYF. The CDR3 DNA sequence: TGTGCCAGCAGCGATGCGGCGACGCGTAGCGATACGCAGTATTTT. Using reference TRBV9 and TRBJ2-3 for the parts outside the CDR3, the full variable domain is DSGVTQTPKHLITATGQRVTLRCSPRSGDLSVYWYQQSLDQGLQFLIQYYNGEERAKGNILERFSAQQFPDLHSELNLSSLELGDSALYFCASSDAATRSDTQYFGPGTRLTVL.

The chain uses TRBV5-1 and TRBJ2-1, with TRBD1 matching over 9 bases. With V trimmed by 0 bases and J by 8 bases, 3 bases remained unmatched. Germline V gene sequence: CDR1 SGHRS, CDR2 YFSETQ. The CDR3 runs to 14 residues. CDR3 amino acids: CASSLGQGVHEQFF. Here the CDR3 DNA reads TGCGCCAGCAGCTTGGGACAGGGGGTCCATGAGCAGTTCTTC.

V usage is TRBV5-4 and J usage is TRBJ2-7, with 13 positions matching TRBD2. The length of the CDR3 is 15 residues. Trimming removed 4 bases from V and 3 bases from J; junction bases left unmatched: 4. From germline, CDR1 is SGHNT and CDR2 YYREEE (reference sequence). The CDR3: CASSTRLAGGYEQYF. In DNA, the CDR3 is TGTGCCAGCAGCACCAGACTAGCGGGGGGCTACGAGCAGTACTTC.